The clone carrying this T cell receptor beta chain was counted at least ten times. Antigen: not known. Trimming removed 2 bases from V and 3 bases from J; junction bases left unmatched: 3. There are 14 residues in the CDR3. The germline gives CDR1 SGHRS, CDR2 YFSETQ. The data originate from a study of T-cell reconstitution after alpha-beta-depleted transplantation in children. A library of TCRbeta sequences, prepared with unique molecular identifiers, was generated. Using its own MiXCR run on the PCR reads, TCRdb lists one record per CDR3 protein. The data contain some 200,000 distinct CDR3 sequences, about 8.7% of them singletons. Whole-study findings and limits: The origin of alpha-beta T cells about two months after transplant was reportedly several hundred expanded graft clones. Surviving recipient T cells and intrathymic progenitors accounted for some patients' high TCRbeta diversity at day 60. At the one-year point after transplant, T-cell counts and TCRbeta diversity were found to come mostly from T cells that had been newly produced.

The clonotype comes from a male patient between 2 and 10 years old who had a stem cell transplant for acute myeloid leukemia, so the T cells may come from the graft donor. This sample comprised PBMCs, mostly from graft donor cells, obtained 360 days after TCRalphabeta/CD19-depleted stem cell transplant. V usage is TRBV5-1 and J usage is TRBJ2-5; 8 bases line up with TRBD1. This chain's CDR3 is CASSLRQGKETQYF. CDR3 bases: TGCGCCAGCAGCTTACGACAGGGGAAAGAGACCCAGTACTTC.